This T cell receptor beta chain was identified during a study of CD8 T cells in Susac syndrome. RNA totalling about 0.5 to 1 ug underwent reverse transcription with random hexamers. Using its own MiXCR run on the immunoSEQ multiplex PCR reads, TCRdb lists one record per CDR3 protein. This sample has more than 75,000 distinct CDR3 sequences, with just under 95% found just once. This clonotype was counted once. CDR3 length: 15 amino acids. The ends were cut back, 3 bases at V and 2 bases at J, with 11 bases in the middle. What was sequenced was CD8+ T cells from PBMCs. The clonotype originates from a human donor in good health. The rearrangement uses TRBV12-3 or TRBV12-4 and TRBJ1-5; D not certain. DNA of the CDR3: TGTGCCAGCAGTTTTTTAGCGGAGGGCAATCAGCCCCAGCATTTT. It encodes CASSFLAEGNQPQHF.